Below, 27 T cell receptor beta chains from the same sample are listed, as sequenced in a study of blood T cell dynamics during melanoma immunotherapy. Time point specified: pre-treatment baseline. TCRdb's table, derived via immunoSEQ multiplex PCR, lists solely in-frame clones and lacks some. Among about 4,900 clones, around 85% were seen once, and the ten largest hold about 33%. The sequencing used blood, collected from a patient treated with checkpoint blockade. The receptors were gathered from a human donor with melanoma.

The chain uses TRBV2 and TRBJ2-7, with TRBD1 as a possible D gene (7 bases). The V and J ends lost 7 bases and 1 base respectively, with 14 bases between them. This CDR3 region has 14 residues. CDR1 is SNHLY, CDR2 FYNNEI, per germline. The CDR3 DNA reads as TGTGCCAGCATGGGGGGACAGCTATCCTACGAGCAGTACTTC. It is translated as CASMGGQLSYEQYF. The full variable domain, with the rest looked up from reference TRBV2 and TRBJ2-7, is EPEVTQTPSHQVTQMGQEVILRCVPISNHLYFYWYRQILGQKVEFLVSFYNNEISEKSEIFDDQFSVERPDGSNFTLKIRSTKLEDSAMYFCASMGGQLSYEQYFGPGTRLTVT.

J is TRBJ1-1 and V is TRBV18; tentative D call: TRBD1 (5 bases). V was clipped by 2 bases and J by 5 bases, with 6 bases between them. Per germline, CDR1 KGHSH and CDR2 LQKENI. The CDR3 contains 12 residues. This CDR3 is CASSPAGTEAFF. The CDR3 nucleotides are TGTGCCAGCTCACCAGCAGGGACTGAAGCTTTCTTT. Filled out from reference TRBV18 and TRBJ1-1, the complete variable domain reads NAGVMQNPRHLVRRRGQEARLRCSPMKGHSHVYWYRQLPEEGLKFMVYLQKENIIDESGMPKERFSAEFPKEGPSILRIQQVVRGDSAAYFCASSPAGTEAFFGQGTRLTVV.

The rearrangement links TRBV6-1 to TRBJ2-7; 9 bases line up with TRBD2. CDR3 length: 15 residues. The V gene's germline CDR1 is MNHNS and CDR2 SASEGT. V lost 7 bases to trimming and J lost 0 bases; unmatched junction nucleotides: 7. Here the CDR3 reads CASTGLAYSSYEQYF. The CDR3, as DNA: TGTGCCAGCACCGGACTAGCGTATAGCTCCTACGAGCAGTACTTC.

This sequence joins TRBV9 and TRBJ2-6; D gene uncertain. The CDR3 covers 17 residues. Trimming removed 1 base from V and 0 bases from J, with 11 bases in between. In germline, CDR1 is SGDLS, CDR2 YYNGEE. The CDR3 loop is CASSVWASLSGANVLTF. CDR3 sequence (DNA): TGTGCCAGCAGCGTATGGGCGTCCCTCTCTGGGGCCAACGTCCTGACTTTC.

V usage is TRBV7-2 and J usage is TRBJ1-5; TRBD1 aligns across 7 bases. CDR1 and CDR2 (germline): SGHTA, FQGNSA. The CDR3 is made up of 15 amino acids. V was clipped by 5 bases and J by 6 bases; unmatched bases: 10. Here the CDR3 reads CASSAPDRARQPQHF. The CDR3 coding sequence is TGTGCCAGCAGCGCCCCCGACAGGGCCCGTCAGCCCCAGCATTTT.

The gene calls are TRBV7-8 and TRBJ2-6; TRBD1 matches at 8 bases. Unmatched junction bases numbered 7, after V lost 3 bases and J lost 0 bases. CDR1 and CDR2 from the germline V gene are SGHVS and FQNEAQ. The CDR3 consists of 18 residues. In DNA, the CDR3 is TGTGCCAGCAGCTTGCGACAGGGGACAAGCTCTGGGGCCAACGTCCTGACTTTC. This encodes CASSLRQGTSSGANVLTF.

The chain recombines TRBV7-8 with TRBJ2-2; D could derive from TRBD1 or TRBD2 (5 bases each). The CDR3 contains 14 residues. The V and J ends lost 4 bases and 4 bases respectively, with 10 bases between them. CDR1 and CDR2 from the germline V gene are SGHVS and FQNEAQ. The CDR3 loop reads CASSSPGPTGELFF. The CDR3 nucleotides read TGTGCCAGCAGCTCGCCGGGACCCACCGGGGAGCTGTTTTTT.

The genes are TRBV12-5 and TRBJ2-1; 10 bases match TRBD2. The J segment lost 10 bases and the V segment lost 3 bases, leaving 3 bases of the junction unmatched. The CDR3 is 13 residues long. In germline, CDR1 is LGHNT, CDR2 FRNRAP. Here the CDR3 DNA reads TGTGCTAGTGGTTTTGGTAGCGGGAGGGAGCAGTTCTTC. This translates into CASGFGSGREQFF.

Written as DNA, the CDR3 is TGTGCCAGCAGCGTAGGGCCTTTAAGCAATCAGCCCCAGCATTTT. Amino acid sequence: CASSVGPLSNQPQHF. This rearrangement joins TRBV9 to TRBJ1-5; no reliable D call. Germline V gene sequence: CDR1 SGDLS, CDR2 YYNGEE. CDR3 size: 15 residues. Trimming took off 0 bases at V and 1 base at J, with 8 bases between the two ends.

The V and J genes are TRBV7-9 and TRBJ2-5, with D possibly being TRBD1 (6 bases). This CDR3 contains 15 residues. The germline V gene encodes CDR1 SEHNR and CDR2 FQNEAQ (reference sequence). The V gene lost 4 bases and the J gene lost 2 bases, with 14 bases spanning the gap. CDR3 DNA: TGTGCCAGCAGCTCAATAGGACAGCCACAAGAGACCCAGTACTTC. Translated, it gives CASSSIGQPQETQYF. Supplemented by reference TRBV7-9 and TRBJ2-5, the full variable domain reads DTGVSQNPRHKITKRGQNVTFRCDPISEHNRLYWYRQTLGQGPEFLTYFQNEAQLEKSRLLSDRFSAERPKGSFSTLEIQRTEQGDSAMYLCASSSIGQPQETQYFGPGTRLLVL.

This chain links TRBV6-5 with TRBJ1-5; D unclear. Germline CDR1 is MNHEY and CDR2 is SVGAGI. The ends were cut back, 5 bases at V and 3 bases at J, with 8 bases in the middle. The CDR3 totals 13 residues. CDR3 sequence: CASSLPLNQPQHF. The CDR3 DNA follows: TGTGCCAGCAGTCTACCCCTCAATCAGCCCCAGCATTTT.

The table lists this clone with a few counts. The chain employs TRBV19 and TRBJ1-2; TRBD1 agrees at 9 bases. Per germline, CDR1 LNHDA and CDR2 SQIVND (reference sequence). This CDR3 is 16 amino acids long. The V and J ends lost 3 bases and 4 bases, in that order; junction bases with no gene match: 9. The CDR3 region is CASSISPTGGGYGYTF. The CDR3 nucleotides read TGTGCCAGTAGTATTTCCCCGACAGGGGGTGGCTATGGCTACACCTTC.

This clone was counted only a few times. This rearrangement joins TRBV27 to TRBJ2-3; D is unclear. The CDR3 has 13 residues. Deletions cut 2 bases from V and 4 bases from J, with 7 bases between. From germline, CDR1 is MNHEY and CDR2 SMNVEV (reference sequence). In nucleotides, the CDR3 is TGTGCCAGCAGTTTAATCGGCGCAGATACGCAGTATTTT. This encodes CASSLIGADTQYF.

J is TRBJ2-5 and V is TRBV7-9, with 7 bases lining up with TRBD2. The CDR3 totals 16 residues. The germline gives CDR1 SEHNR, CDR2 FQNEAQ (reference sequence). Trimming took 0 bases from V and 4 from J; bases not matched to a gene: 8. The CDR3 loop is CASSLARASGGETQYF. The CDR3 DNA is TGTGCCAGCAGCTTAGCGCGGGCTAGCGGAGGAGAGACCCAGTACTTC.

The CDR3 nucleotides read TGCGCCAGCAGCCCGGACAGCGCGAATAATTCACCCCTCCACTTT. Encoded protein: CASSPDSANNSPLHF. The chain couples TRBV5-1 to TRBJ1-6; D is perhaps TRBD1 (6 bases). The CDR3 extends over 15 amino acids. V was shortened by 4 bases and J by 5 bases, with 13 bases between the two germline ends. Germline CDR1 is SGHRS and CDR2 is YFSETQ.

The CDR3 DNA follows: TGTGCCAGCAGCTTAGGTGAGACAAGAGGGAATGAGCAGTTCTTC. This encodes CASSLGETRGNEQFF. The V call is TRBV11-2, the J call TRBJ2-1; a weak D match, TRBD2 (5 bases). The CDR3 extends over 15 amino acids. CDR1 SGHAT and CDR2 FQNNGV come from the germline V gene. V was cut by 1 base and J by 7 bases, with 14 bases left in between.

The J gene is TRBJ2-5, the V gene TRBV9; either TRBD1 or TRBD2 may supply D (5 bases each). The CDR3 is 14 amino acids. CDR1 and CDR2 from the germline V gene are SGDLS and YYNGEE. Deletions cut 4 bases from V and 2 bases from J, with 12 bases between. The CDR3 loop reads CASSSIGGQETQYF. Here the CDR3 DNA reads TGTGCCAGCAGCTCGATTGGGGGTCAAGAGACCCAGTACTTC.

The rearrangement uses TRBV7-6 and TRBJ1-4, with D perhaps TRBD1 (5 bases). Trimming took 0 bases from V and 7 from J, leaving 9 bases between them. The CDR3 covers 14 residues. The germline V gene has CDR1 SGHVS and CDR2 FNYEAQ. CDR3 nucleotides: TGTGCCAGCAGCTTAGCTGGGGGTGGTGAAAAACTGTTTTTT. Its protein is CASSLAGGGEKLFF.

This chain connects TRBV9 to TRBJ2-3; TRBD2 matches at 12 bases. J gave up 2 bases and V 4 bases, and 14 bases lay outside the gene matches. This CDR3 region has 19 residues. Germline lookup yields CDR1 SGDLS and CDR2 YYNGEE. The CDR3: CASSRSASGRARNTDTQYF. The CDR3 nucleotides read TGTGCCAGCAGCCGTTCGGCTAGCGGGAGGGCCCGGAACACAGATACGCAGTATTTT.

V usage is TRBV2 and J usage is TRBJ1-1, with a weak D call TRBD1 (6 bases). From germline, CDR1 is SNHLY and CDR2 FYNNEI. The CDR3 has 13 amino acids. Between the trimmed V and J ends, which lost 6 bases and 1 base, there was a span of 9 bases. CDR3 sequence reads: CASSLGQNTEAFF. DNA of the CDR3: TGTGCCAGCAGCCTGGGACAGAACACTGAAGCTTTCTTT.

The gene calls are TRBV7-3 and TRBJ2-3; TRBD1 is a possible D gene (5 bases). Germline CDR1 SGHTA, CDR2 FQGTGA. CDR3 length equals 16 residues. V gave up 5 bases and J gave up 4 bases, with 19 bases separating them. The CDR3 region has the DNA TGTGCCAGCAGCCCAAATCAGGTCCTAGGGGCAGATACGCAGTATTTT. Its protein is CASSPNQVLGADTQYF.

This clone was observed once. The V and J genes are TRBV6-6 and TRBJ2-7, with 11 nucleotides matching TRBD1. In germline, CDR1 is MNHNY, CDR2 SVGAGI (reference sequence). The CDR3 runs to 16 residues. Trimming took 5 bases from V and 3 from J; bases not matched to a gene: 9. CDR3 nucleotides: TGTGCCAGCAGTCCTTGGGACAGGGGGAATCTCTACGAGCAGTACTTC. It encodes CASSPWDRGNLYEQYF.

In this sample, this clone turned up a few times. The CDR3 protein is CASSIDRGTYEQYF. The CDR3 bases are TGTGCCAGTAGTATTGACAGGGGAACCTACGAGCAGTACTTC. The chain has TRBV19 and TRBJ2-7, with 8 bases that match TRBD1. This CDR3 is built from 14 residues. Germline values: CDR1 LNHDA, CDR2 SQIVND (reference sequence). V gave up 3 bases and J gave up 2 bases; unmatched junction bases: 3. The entire variable domain, with the rest obtained from reference TRBV19 and TRBJ2-7, is as follows: DGGITQSPKYLFRKEGQNVTLSCEQNLNHDAMYWYRQDPGQGLRLIYYSQIVNDFQKGDIAEGYSVSREKKESFPLTVTSAQKNPTAFYLCASSIDRGTYEQYFGPGTRLTVT.

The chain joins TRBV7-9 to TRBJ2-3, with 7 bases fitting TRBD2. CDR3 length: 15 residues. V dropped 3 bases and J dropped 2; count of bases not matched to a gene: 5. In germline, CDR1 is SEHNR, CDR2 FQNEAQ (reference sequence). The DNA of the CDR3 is TGTGCCAGCAGCTTGGCTAGCGGCCTCACAGATACGCAGTATTTT. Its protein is CASSLASGLTDTQYF.

The CDR3 bases are TGTGCCAGCGGCAGACAGGGTTCCGGAAATTCACCCCTCCACTTT. Translation gives CASGRQGSGNSPLHF. V usage is TRBV6-5 and J usage is TRBJ1-6; 7 bases line up with TRBD1. The CDR3 length is 15 residues. The germline gives CDR1 MNHEY, CDR2 SVGAGI. Trimming took 8 bases from V and 7 from J; bases not matched to a gene: 11.

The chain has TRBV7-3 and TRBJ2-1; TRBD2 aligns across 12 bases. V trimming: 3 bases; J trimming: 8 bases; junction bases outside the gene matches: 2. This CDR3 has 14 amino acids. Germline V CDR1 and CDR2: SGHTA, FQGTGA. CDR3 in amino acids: CASSLTSGSYEQFF. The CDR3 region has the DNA TGTGCCAGCAGCTTGACTAGCGGGAGCTATGAGCAGTTCTTC.

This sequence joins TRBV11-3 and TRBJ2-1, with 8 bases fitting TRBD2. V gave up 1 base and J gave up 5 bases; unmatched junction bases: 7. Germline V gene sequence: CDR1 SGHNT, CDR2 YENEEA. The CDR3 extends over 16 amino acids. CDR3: CASSLGVAAGDNEQFF. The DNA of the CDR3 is TGTGCCAGCAGCTTAGGGGTGGCAGCGGGAGACAATGAGCAGTTCTTC.